This T cell receptor (beta chain) was sequenced in a study of blood T cell repertoires in COVID-19. Background on the study: Some COVID-19 samples were acute and others convalescent; all came from the United States, Italy and Spain. Nucleic acid was either cDNA or gDNA, and it came from T cells, B-cell-depleted T cells, or PBMCs.

Original data processing: Quantification of nucleated cells was approximated via reference gene primer amplification. The assay was immunoSEQ multiplex PCR, and TCRdb's table has in-frame clones only and misses some. For V, J and clone size, that table is used; D and trimming come from the DNA. This table has roughly 56,000 clones, approximately 86% appearing once. After removal of 4 bases from V and 2 bases from J, the junction contained 8 bases not matched to a gene. There are 16 residues in the CDR3. Per the germline V gene, CDR1 is MNHNS and CDR2 is SASEGT. J is TRBJ1-5 and V is TRBV6-1; 7 positions match TRBD1. Sequenced input: peripheral blood. The TCR sequence derives from a human donor in a cohort sampled during active COVID-19. The CDR3 protein is CASSAEGARGNQPQHF. CDR3 sequence (DNA): TGTGCCAGCAGTGCAGAGGGGGCGCGTGGCAATCAGCCCCAGCATTTT.